Below are 29 T cell receptor beta chains sequenced from a single sample in a study of cytomegalovirus exposure and HLA in healthy donors. Sequencing used immunoSEQ multiplex PCR; TCRdb keeps in-frame clones, though not all of them. The sample includes 200,000 to 300,000 clones, over 75% of them seen just once. The sequencing sample was made of PBMCs. These TCRs come from a man between 18 and 35 years old in good health and CMV-seropositive.

This chain uses TRBV4-3 with TRBJ2-7; 9 nucleotides agree with TRBD1. V gave up 3 bases and J gave up 4 bases; unmatched junction bases: 4. The germline V gene has CDR1 LGHNA and CDR2 YSLEER. The CDR3 runs to 14 residues. The CDR3 DNA sequence: TGCGCCAGCAGCCATGGGACAGGGAGGTACGAGCAGTACTTC. Its protein product is CASSHGTGRYEQYF.

This rearrangement joins TRBV7-6 to TRBJ2-7; the D gene is possibly TRBD1 (6 bases). Germline CDR1 is SGHVS and CDR2 is FNYEAQ. V was trimmed by 5 bases and J by 3 bases, leaving 11 bases between them. The CDR3 consists of 13 residues. The CDR3 coding sequence is TGTGCCAGCAGCCGACGAGGGGGCTACGAGCAGTACTTC. Its protein product is CASSRRGGYEQYF.

The chain is built from TRBV12-5 and TRBJ2-3; no clear D gene. The CDR3 consists of 13 residues. V lost 1 base and J lost 2, with 4 bases in between. Germline V gene sequence: CDR1 LGHNT, CDR2 FRNRAP. This CDR3 is CASGLATTDTQYF. The CDR3, as DNA: TGTGCTAGTGGTTTGGCTACCACAGATACGCAGTATTTT.

As DNA, the CDR3 is TGTGCCACCCACCCCCCGGGGGCGTATGGCTACACCTTC. This encodes CATHPPGAYGYTF. The chain recombines TRBV28 with TRBJ1-2; possible D gene TRBD1, 6 bases. V was shortened by 10 bases and J by 5 bases, with 17 bases between the two germline ends. The germline CDR1 and CDR2 sequences are MDHEN and SYDVKM. The CDR3 spans 13 residues.

The gene calls are TRBV15 and TRBJ2-5; TRBD2 is a possible D gene (6 bases). Germline assignment: CDR1 LNHNV and CDR2 YYDKDF (reference sequence). V lost 5 bases to trimming and J lost 7 bases, with 20 bases between them. The CDR3 has 15 amino acids. Here the CDR3 reads CATSEGTFSGVTQYF. Here the CDR3 DNA reads TGTGCCACCAGCGAAGGGACTTTCTCGGGGGTGACCCAGTACTTC.

The chain joins TRBV20-1 to TRBJ2-1; D not resolved. The ends were cut back, 5 bases at V and 7 bases at J, with 6 bases in the middle. Germline-derived CDR1 and CDR2 are DFQATT and SNEGSKA (reference sequence). The CDR3 has 10 amino acids. The CDR3 region has the DNA TGCAGTGCTTTCCAGAATGAGCAGTTCTTC. Translated: CSAFQNEQFF.

V usage is TRBV19 and J usage is TRBJ2-5; perhaps TRBD2 as D (5 bases). The V end was cut by 1 base, the J end by 2 bases, with 17 bases between. CDR3 length: 17 residues. Germline CDR1 reads LNHDA; CDR2 reads SQIVND (reference sequence). The CDR3 DNA is TGTGCCAGTAGTATAGCCACCGGAGGCCTCCTTCAAGAGACCCAGTACTTC. Translating it yields CASSIATGGLLQETQYF.

The V call is TRBV28, the J call TRBJ2-7, with D possibly being TRBD1 (6 bases). The CDR3 is made up of 13 amino acids. V lost 5 bases to trimming and J lost 3 bases, with 11 bases between them. From germline, CDR1 is MDHEN and CDR2 SYDVKM. For the CDR3, the DNA is TGTGCCAGCAGTATCACAGGGATCTACGAGCAGTACTTC. Translation: CASSITGIYEQYF.

V and J are TRBV5-1 and TRBJ2-2; D gene uncertain. Trimming pared 4 bases from V and 4 bases from J, leaving 14 bases between. CDR1 SGHRS and CDR2 YFSETQ come from the germline V gene. This CDR3 contains 15 residues. The CDR3: CASSPGQIGTGELFF. The CDR3 nucleotides are TGCGCCAGCAGCCCCGGTCAGATAGGCACCGGGGAGCTGTTTTTT.

This rearrangement joins TRBV15 to TRBJ1-2; perhaps TRBD1 as D (5 bases). V was trimmed by 8 bases and J by 7 bases, leaving 14 bases between them. The CDR3 loop spans 12 amino acids. Germline V gene sequence: CDR1 LNHNV, CDR2 YYDKDF (reference sequence). The CDR3 sequence is CATYLPGRGYTF. The CDR3 region has the DNA TGTGCCACCTATCTACCAGGGCGTGGCTACACCTTC.

This clone was found a few times. The chain employs TRBV7-3 and TRBJ2-7; D is unresolved. The CDR3 sequence is 14 residues long. The germline gives CDR1 SGHTA, CDR2 FQGTGA. V lost 5 bases and J lost 8, with 19 bases in between. In nucleotides, the CDR3 is TGTGCCAGCAGCGCCTCCGGGCCCTCCCAACAGCAGTACTTC. This encodes CASSASGPSQQQYF.

The J gene is TRBJ2-3, the V gene TRBV29-1, with 11 nucleotides matching TRBD2. CDR3 size: 13 residues. V lost 6 bases to trimming and J lost 5 bases; unmatched junction nucleotides: 4. CDR1 is SQVTM, CDR2 ANQGSEA, per germline. The CDR3 here is CSVPGLAVDTQYF. CDR3 bases: TGCAGCGTACCGGGACTAGCGGTAGATACGCAGTATTTT.

This clone was counted between two and nine times. The chain uses TRBV9 and TRBJ2-4; perhaps TRBD1 as D (6 bases). Germline V gene data show CDR1 as SGDLS and CDR2 as YYNGEE. This CDR3 contains 13 residues. Deletions cut 4 bases from V and 7 bases from J, with 12 bases between. In DNA form, the CDR3 reads TGTGCCAGCAGCCCAGGGGTGGTCAACATTCAGTACTTC. This codes for CASSPGVVNIQYF.

The chain combines TRBV2 with TRBJ1-2; D gene ambiguous. CDR1 is SNHLY, CDR2 FYNNEI, per germline. There are 16 residues in the CDR3. The V and J ends lost 6 bases and 3 bases respectively, with 20 bases between them. The CDR3 DNA reads as TGTGCCAGCAGCCCCCCTCGACGCGGGCACGACTATGGCTACACCTTC. Protein product: CASSPPRRGHDYGYTF.

The chain carries TRBV27 and TRBJ2-7; D is possibly TRBD1 (5 bases). The CDR3 has 13 residues. V shed 6 bases and J shed 5 bases, with 14 bases lying between them. Germline V gives CDR1 MNHEY, CDR2 SMNVEV (reference sequence). The CDR3 DNA follows: TGTGCCAGCAGAGCCCAGGGAAGCAACGAGCAGTACTTC. It is translated as CASRAQGSNEQYF.

The chain joins TRBV9 to TRBJ2-1, with 10 bases fitting TRBD1. Trimming cost V 2 bases and J 0 bases; bases outside gene matches: 11. The CDR3 contains 19 residues. CDR1 and CDR2 from the germline V gene are SGDLS and YYNGEE. This CDR3 is CASSVRGQGSKSSYNEQFF. CDR3 in DNA: TGTGCCAGCAGCGTGAGGGGACAGGGGTCAAAGAGCTCCTACAATGAGCAGTTCTTC.

V is TRBV5-1 and J is TRBJ1-4; D might be TRBD1 (6 bases). This CDR3 region has 15 residues. Trimming shortened V by 4 bases and J by 7 bases, and 17 bases separated the two germline ends. Per the germline V gene, CDR1 is SGHRS and CDR2 is YFSETQ. The CDR3 loop is CASSLEGGGGEKLFF. CDR3 sequence (DNA): TGCGCCAGCAGCCTGGAGGGGGGAGGAGGTGAAAAACTGTTTTTT.

The chain has TRBV11-2 and TRBJ2-7, with TRBD2 identical over 14 bases. Germline CDR1 and CDR2: SGHAT and FQNNGV. The CDR3 is 17 amino acids. The V and J ends lost 3 bases and 4 bases, in that order; junction bases with no gene match: 8. CDR3 nucleotides: TGTGCCAGCAGCTTGGGACTAGCGGGAGAAAGGGGATACGAGCAGTACTTC. This codes for CASSLGLAGERGYEQYF. The whole variable domain, remainder taken from reference TRBV11-2 and TRBJ2-7, is EAGVAQSPRYKIIEKRQSVAFWCNPISGHATLYWYQQILGQGPKLLIQFQNNGVVDDSQLPKDRFSAERLKGVDSTLKIQPAKLEDSAVYLCASSLGLAGERGYEQYFGPGTRLTVT.

The CDR3 coding sequence is TGTGCCAGCAGCTTTGACAGATGGTATGAGCAGTTCTTC. Its translation is CASSFDRWYEQFF. J is TRBJ2-1 and V is TRBV7-9; weak D call: TRBD1 (5 bases). The CDR3 loop spans 13 amino acids. CDR1 is SEHNR and CDR2 is FQNEAQ in the germline V gene (reference sequence). Trimming shortened V by 3 bases and J by 8 bases, and 11 bases separated the two germline ends.

The rearrangement uses TRBV5-1 and TRBJ2-7; D could derive from TRBD1 or TRBD2 (5 bases each). Germline loops: CDR1 SGHRS, CDR2 YFSETQ. The germline V and J ends were trimmed by 0 bases and 3 bases, with 10 bases remaining between them. The length of the CDR3 is 14 residues. The CDR3 protein is CASSLGGGLYEQYF. CDR3 DNA: TGCGCCAGCAGCTTGGGTGGGGGTCTCTACGAGCAGTACTTC.

The chain recombines TRBV6-5 with TRBJ2-1, with 11 positions matching TRBD2. CDR1 is MNHEY and CDR2 is SVGAGI in the germline V gene. The length of the CDR3 is 15 residues. Trimming cost V 5 bases and J 9 bases; bases outside gene matches: 9. The CDR3 sequence is CASSPLRLAGSEQFF. The CDR3 region has the DNA TGTGCCAGCAGTCCCCTTAGACTAGCGGGAAGTGAGCAGTTCTTC.

The chain is built from TRBV2 and TRBJ2-7, with a possible D match to TRBD1 (6 bases). V lost 6 bases and J lost 5, with 17 bases in between. CDR1 is SNHLY, CDR2 FYNNEI, per germline. CDR3 size: 14 residues. The CDR3 DNA reads as TGTGCCAGCAGGAACGACAGGCCGGTGGACGAGCAGTACTTC. Protein product: CASRNDRPVDEQYF.

This clone appeared a single time. The CDR3 DNA is TGTGCCAGCAGCGTAAGCGGGAGCTACGAGCAGTACTTC. Translation: CASSVSGSYEQYF. The rearrangement joins TRBV11-3 to TRBJ2-7; TRBD2 matches 8 bases. V trimming: 5 bases; J trimming: 3 bases; junction bases outside the gene matches: 3. This CDR3 spans 13 amino acids. CDR1 is SGHNT and CDR2 is YENEEA in the germline V gene.

This CDR3 is CASTLAGTSYEQYF. CDR3 sequence (DNA): TGTGCCAGCACCCTAGCGGGAACCTCCTACGAGCAGTACTTC. The V call is TRBV28, the J call TRBJ2-7; 9 bases are a match to TRBD2. This CDR3 has 14 residues. Germline V gene sequence: CDR1 MDHEN, CDR2 SYDVKM. With 7 bases clipped from V and 0 bases from J, the junction kept 4 bases outside the gene matches.

This chain uses TRBV9 with TRBJ2-4; unclear D gene. This CDR3 spans 14 amino acids. Germline loops: CDR1 SGDLS, CDR2 YYNGEE. Trimming cost V 0 bases and J 3 bases, with 7 bases left between them. The CDR3 nucleotides read TGTGCCAGCAGCGTAGGGGATGGCAAAAACATTCAGTACTTC. Translated: CASSVGDGKNIQYF.

V usage is TRBV28 and J usage is TRBJ1-1; D gene ambiguous. With 1 base removed from V and 1 base from J, the gap between germline ends came to 4 bases. CDR3 length: 13 amino acids. Germline CDR1 reads MDHEN; CDR2 reads SYDVKM. CDR3 DNA: TGTGCCAGCAGTTTATACGAGAACACTGAAGCTTTCTTT. It is translated as CASSLYENTEAFF.

The CDR3 DNA is TGTGCCAGCAGAGTCGGGTGGGGGCAAGAGACCCAGTACTTC. This gives the protein CASRVGWGQETQYF. V gene TRBV2 combines with J gene TRBJ2-5; D possibly matches TRBD1 or TRBD2 (5 bases each). Trimming stripped 6 bases from V and 2 bases from J, with 13 bases between. Germline V gives CDR1 SNHLY, CDR2 FYNNEI. This CDR3 spans 14 amino acids. Full variable domain (outside the CDR3, taken from reference TRBV2 and TRBJ2-5): EPEVTQTPSHQVTQMGQEVILRCVPISNHLYFYWYRQILGQKVEFLVSFYNNEISEKSEIFDDQFSVERPDGSNFTLKIRSTKLEDSAMYFCASRVGWGQETQYFGPGTRLLVL.

The DNA of the CDR3 is TGCGCCAGCAGCCAAGATTTAGCGACTGAGCAGTTCTTC. Its translation is CASSQDLATEQFF. This chain links TRBV4-3 with TRBJ2-1; the D gene is possibly TRBD2 (5 bases). V lost 0 bases and J lost 9, with 9 bases in between. CDR1 is LGHNA, CDR2 YSLEER, per germline. The CDR3 runs 13 residues.

V and J are TRBV6-1 and TRBJ2-2; tentatively, D is TRBD2 (5 bases). The length of the CDR3 is 15 residues. V lost 7 bases and J lost 5, with 17 bases in between. Germline V lookup: CDR1 MNHNS, CDR2 SASEGT. The CDR3 loop is CASIMSRGQTGELFF. For the CDR3, the DNA is TGTGCCAGCATTATGAGCCGAGGGCAGACCGGGGAGCTGTTTTTT.